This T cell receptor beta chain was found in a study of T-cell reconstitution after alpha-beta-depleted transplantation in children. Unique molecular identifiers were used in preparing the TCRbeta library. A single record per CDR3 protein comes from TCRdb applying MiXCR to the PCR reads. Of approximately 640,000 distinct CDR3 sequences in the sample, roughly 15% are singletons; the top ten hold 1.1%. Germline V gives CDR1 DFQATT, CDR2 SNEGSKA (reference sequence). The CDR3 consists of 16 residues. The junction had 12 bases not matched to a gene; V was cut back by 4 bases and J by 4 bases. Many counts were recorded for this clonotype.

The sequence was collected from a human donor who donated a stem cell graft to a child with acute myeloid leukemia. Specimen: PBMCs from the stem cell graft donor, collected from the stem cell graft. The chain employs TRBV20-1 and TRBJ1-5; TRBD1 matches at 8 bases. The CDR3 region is CSAKQGGLSRNQPQHF. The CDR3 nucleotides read TGCAGTGCTAAACAGGGGGGACTGAGCCGAAATCAGCCCCAGCATTTT.